This TCR beta chain was retrieved from a study of T cell responses to AZD1222 COVID-19 vaccine. Overall study findings and caveats: Researchers took repertoire samples only after the peak T cell response had come. Seropositivity was recorded at baseline in only a handful of AZD1222 recipients. A reported finding is that nearly half of spike-specific TCRs target unmutated variant regions.

Produced via immunoSEQ multiplex PCR; TCRdb's table is partial and in-frame only. This sample yields approximately 120,000 clones, of which around 80% are seen a single time; 25% to 35% belongs to the top ten. CDR3 length: 17 amino acids. Germline V gives CDR1 LNHDA, CDR2 SQIVND (reference sequence). Unmatched junction bases numbered 13, after V lost 5 bases and J lost 8 bases. Note on this clone: The antigen is undetermined.

The sequence was collected from an adult who received the AZD1222 COVID-19 vaccine. The sample consisted of peripheral blood, taken 28 days after the second AZD1222 dose. This rearrangement joins TRBV19 to TRBJ2-1, with 12 bases identical to TRBD1. DNA for the CDR3: TGTGCCAGTAGTCAAAGGCGCGGGACAGGGGGCGGAGATGAGCAGTTCTTC. It specifies CASSQRRGTGGGDEQFF. Filled out from reference TRBV19 and TRBJ2-1, the complete variable domain reads DGGITQSPKYLFRKEGQNVTLSCEQNLNHDAMYWYRQDPGQGLRLIYYSQIVNDFQKGDIAEGYSVSREKKESFPLTVTSAQKNPTAFYLCASSQRRGTGGGDEQFFGPGTRLTVL.